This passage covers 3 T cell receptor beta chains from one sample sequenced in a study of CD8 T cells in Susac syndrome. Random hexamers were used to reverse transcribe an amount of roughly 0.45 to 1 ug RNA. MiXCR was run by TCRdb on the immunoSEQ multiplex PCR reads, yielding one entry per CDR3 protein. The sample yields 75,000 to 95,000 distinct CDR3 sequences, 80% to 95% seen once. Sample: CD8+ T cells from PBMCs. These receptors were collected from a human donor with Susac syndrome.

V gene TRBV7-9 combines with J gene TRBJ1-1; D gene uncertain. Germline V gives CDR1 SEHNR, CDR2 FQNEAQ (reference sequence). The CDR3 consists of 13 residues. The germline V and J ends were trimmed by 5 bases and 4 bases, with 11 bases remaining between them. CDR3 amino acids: CASSPPGATEAFF. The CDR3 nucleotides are TGTGCCAGCAGCCCACCGGGAGCCACTGAAGCTTTCTTT.

CDR3: CASSCRLVGGPCRQYF. In DNA form, the CDR3 reads TGTGCCAGCAGCTGTCGACTCGTGGGGGGGCCATGTAGGCAGTATTTT. The chain uses TRBV7-6 and TRBJ2-3; D perhaps matches TRBD2 (7 bases). Trimming removed 4 bases at V and 11 bases at J, with 25 bases between. The CDR3 length is 16 residues. CDR1 is SGHVS and CDR2 is FNYEAQ in the germline V gene.

The CDR3 sequence: CASSQGAANTEAFF. The CDR3 DNA sequence: TGTGCCAGCAGCCAAGGGGCGGCGAACACTGAAGCTTTCTTT. This chain connects TRBV4-2 to TRBJ1-1; D ambiguous. This CDR3 has 14 residues. With 1 base removed from V and 1 base from J, the gap between germline ends came to 7 bases. The germline V gene encodes CDR1 LGHNA and CDR2 YNFKEQ.